The source of this T cell receptor beta chain is a study of cytomegalovirus exposure and HLA in healthy donors. Study observations and caveats: Rarity marked most TCR sequences, yet some public TCRs occurred in many donors. Researchers reported in a later analysis that a missense DCLRE1C variant was tied to TCR beta V- and J-gene trimming. What a later analysis reportedly showed was that an Asian-associated ancestry cluster had fewer N-insertions than the approximately 670-donor mean.

The PCR was carried out with 60 Vbeta primers and 13 Jbeta primers. Method: immunoSEQ multiplex PCR; TCRdb's copy keeps in-frame clones and lacks some. The data show around 110,000 clones, around 74% seen once. The count of this clone is one. The antigen is undetermined. This sequence was found in a woman aged 18 to 35 in good health and CMV-seronegative. Specimen: PBMCs.

The CDR3 region has the DNA TGCGCCAGCAGCTTGGCCCTCAGCGGGGTAGAGACCCAGTACTTC. This codes for CASSLALSGVETQYF. This chain joins TRBV5-1 and TRBJ2-5, with TRBD2 matching over 7 bases. CDR1 and CDR2 (germline): SGHRS, YFSETQ. J lost 4 bases, V lost 0 bases, and 6 bases had no gene match. The CDR3 extends over 15 amino acids.